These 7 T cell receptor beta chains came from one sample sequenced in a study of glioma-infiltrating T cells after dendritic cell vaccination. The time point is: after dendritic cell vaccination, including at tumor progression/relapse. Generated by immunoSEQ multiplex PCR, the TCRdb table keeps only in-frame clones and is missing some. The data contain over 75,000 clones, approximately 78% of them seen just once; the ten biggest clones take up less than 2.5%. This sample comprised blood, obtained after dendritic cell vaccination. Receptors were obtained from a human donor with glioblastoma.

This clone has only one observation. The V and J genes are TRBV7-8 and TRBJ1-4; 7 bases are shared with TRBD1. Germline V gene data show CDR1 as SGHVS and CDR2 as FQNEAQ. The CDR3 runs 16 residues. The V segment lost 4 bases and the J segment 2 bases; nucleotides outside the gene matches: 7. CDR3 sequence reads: CASSSNTGATNEKLFF. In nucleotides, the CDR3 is TGTGCCAGCAGCTCGAACACAGGGGCCACTAATGAAAAACTGTTTTTT.

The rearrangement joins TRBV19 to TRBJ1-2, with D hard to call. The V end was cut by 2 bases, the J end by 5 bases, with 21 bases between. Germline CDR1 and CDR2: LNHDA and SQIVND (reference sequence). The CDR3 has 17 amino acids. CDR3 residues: CASSIRSGGAPGYGYTF. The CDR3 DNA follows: TGTGCCAGTAGTATAAGAAGTGGCGGCGCCCCCGGATATGGCTACACCTTC. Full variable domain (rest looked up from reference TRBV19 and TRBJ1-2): DGGITQSPKYLFRKEGQNVTLSCEQNLNHDAMYWYRQDPGQGLRLIYYSQIVNDFQKGDIAEGYSVSREKKESFPLTVTSAQKNPTAFYLCASSIRSGGAPGYGYTFGSGTRLTVV.

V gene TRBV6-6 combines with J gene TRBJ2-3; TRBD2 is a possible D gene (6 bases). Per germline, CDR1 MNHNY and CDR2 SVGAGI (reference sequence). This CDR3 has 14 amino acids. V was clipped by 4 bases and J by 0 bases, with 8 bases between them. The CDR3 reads CASSSGTSTDTQYF. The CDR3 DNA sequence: TGTGCCAGCAGTTCCGGGACTAGCACAGATACGCAGTATTTT.

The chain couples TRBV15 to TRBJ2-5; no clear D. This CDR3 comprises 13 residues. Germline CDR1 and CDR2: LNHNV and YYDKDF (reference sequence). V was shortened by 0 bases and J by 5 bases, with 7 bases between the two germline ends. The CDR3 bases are TGTGCCACCAGCAGAGACCCCCAGGAGACCCAGTACTTC. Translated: CATSRDPQETQYF.

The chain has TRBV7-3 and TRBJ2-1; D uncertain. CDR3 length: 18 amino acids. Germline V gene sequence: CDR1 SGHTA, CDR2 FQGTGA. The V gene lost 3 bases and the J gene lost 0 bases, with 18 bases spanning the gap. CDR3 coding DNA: TGTGCCAGCAGCTTTCGAACTAACGCGATACCCTCCTACAATGAGCAGTTCTTC. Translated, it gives CASSFRTNAIPSYNEQFF.

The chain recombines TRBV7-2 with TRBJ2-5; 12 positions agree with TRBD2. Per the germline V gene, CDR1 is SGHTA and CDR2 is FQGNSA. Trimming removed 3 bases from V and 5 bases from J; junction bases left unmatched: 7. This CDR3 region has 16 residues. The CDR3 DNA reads TGTGCCAGCAGCTTCAGACCTAGCGGGGGGGCGGAGACCCAGTACTTC. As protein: CASSFRPSGGAETQYF.

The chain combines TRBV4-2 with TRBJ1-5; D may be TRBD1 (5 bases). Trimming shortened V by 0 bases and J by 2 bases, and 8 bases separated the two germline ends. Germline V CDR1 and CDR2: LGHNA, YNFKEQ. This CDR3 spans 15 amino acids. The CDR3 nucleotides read TGTGCCAGCAGCCAAGATCAGGGCGGCAATCAGCCCCAGCATTTT. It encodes CASSQDQGGNQPQHF.